Listed here are 9 T cell receptor beta chains from one sample, sequenced in a study of type 1 regulatory T cells. TCRdb reprocessed the reads with MiXCR, giving one entry per CDR3 protein. Of about 62,000 distinct CDR3 sequences listed, 55% to 65% were seen once; the top ten hold about 1.7%. Their cognate antigens are unknown. The source material was cultured non-Tr1 T cells, either the whole culture or a sorted T cell fraction (not recorded which). All receptors come from a human donor in good health.

The V gene is TRBV20-1, the J gene TRBJ2-1, with a possible D match to TRBD2 (5 bases). This CDR3 is 15 amino acids long. Trimming cost V 3 bases and J 0 bases, with 12 bases left between them. Germline CDR1 and CDR2: DFQATT and SNEGSKA (reference sequence). The CDR3 region has the DNA TGCAGTGCTAGTATGAGGGCAGGCTCCTACAATGAGCAGTTCTTC. It encodes CSASMRAGSYNEQFF.

This clonotype was counted between two and nine times. This chain links TRBV6-5 with TRBJ2-1; D is uncertain. In germline, CDR1 is MNHEY, CDR2 SVGAGI. V shed 5 bases and J shed 4 bases, with 3 bases lying between them. This CDR3 has 11 residues. In DNA form, the CDR3 reads TGTGCCAGCAGTCGGTACAATGAGCAGTTCTTC. Translation: CASSRYNEQFF.

The chain employs TRBV3-1 and TRBJ1-3; no definite D call. The germline V gene has CDR1 LGHDT and CDR2 YNNKEL (reference sequence). V lost 1 base and J 0 bases, leaving 7 bases between the germline ends. This CDR3 has 15 amino acids. The CDR3 here is CASSQGRSSGNTIYF. The CDR3 DNA reads as TGTGCCAGCAGCCAAGGCCGGAGCTCTGGAAACACCATATATTTT.

This clonotype was detected ten times or more. The chain links TRBV20-1 to TRBJ2-1, with D possibly TRBD2 on 6 matching bases. V was clipped by 4 bases and J by 5 bases, with 18 bases between them. The CDR3 runs to 15 residues. Per germline, CDR1 DFQATT and CDR2 SNEGSKA (reference sequence). In DNA form, the CDR3 reads TGCAGTGCTATGGGGGGACCACCCCTAAACAATGAGCAGTTCTTC. This translates into CSAMGGPPLNNEQFF.

This clonotype was found once. The CDR3 DNA reads as TGTGCCAGCAGCGACGGGGGACTAGCGGGACGTACCGGGGAGCTGTTTTTT. It encodes CASSDGGLAGRTGELFF. V is TRBV2 and J is TRBJ2-2; 13 nucleotides line up with TRBD2. CDR3 length: 17 residues. Trimming cost V 6 bases and J 5 bases; bases outside gene matches: 9. Germline CDR1 is SNHLY and CDR2 is FYNNEI.

The chain is built from TRBV2 and TRBJ1-3; tentative D call: TRBD1 (6 bases). Deletions cut 5 bases from V and 7 bases from J, with 9 bases between. This CDR3 comprises 12 residues. The germline CDR1 and CDR2 sequences are SNHLY and FYNNEI. The CDR3 region has the DNA TGTGCCAGCAGTCTTCAGGGGAACACCATATATTTT. Its translation: CASSLQGNTIYF.

This clonotype turned up a few times. CDR3 sequence reads: CASSSRTDTQYF. The DNA for the CDR3 is TGTGCCAGCAGCTCCCGTACAGATACGCAGTATTTT. This chain connects TRBV7-6 to TRBJ2-3; D is ambiguous. Germline V gene lookup returns CDR1 SGHVS and CDR2 FNYEAQ. The V end lost 4 bases, the J end lost 3 bases, and 5 bases lay between the germline ends. The CDR3 is 12 residues long.

The rearrangement joins TRBV28 to TRBJ2-7; D is unresolved. Germline V CDR1 and CDR2: MDHEN, SYDVKM. CDR3 length: 15 residues. Deletions cut 4 bases from V and 0 bases from J, with 13 bases between. The CDR3 sequence: CASSYQHPTSYEQYF. In nucleotides, the CDR3 is TGTGCCAGCAGTTACCAACATCCTACCTCCTACGAGCAGTACTTC.

The chain recombines TRBV6-5 with TRBJ2-3, with 7 bases matching TRBD2. The length of the CDR3 is 14 residues. The V segment lost 5 bases and the J segment 0 bases; nucleotides outside the gene matches: 2. Germline CDR1 MNHEY, CDR2 SVGAGI. The CDR3 DNA is TGTGCCAGCAGTGAGGGACTAAGCACAGATACGCAGTATTTT. Encoded protein: CASSEGLSTDTQYF.